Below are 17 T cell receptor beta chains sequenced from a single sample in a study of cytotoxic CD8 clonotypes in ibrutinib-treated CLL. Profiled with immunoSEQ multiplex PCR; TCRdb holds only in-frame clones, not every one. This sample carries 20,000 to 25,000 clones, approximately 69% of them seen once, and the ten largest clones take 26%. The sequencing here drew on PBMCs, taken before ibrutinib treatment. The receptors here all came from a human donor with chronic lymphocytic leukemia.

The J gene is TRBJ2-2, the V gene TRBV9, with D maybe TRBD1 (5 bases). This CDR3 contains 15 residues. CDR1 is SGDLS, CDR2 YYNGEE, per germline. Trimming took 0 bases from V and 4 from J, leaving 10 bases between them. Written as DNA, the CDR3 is TGTGCCAGCAGCGTAGGGCAGGGTATCACCGGGGAGCTGTTTTTT. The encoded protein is CASSVGQGITGELFF.

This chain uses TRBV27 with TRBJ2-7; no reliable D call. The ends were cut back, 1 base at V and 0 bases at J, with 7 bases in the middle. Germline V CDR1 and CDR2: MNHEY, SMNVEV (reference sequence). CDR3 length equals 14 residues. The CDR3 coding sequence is TGTGCCAGCAGTTTATACACTGACTCCTACGAGCAGTACTTC. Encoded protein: CASSLYTDSYEQYF.

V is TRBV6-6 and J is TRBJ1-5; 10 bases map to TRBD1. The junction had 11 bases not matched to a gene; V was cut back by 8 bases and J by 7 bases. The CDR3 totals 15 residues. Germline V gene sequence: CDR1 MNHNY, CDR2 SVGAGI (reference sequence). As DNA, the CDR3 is TGTGCCAGCCGCCAGCGACAGGGGGCTTGGCAGCCCCAGCATTTT. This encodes CASRQRQGAWQPQHF.

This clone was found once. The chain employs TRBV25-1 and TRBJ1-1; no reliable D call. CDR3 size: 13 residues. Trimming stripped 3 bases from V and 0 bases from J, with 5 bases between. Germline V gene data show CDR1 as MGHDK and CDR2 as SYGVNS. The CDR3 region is CASSDGLNTEAFF. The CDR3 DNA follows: TGTGCCAGCAGTGATGGGCTGAACACTGAAGCTTTCTTT.

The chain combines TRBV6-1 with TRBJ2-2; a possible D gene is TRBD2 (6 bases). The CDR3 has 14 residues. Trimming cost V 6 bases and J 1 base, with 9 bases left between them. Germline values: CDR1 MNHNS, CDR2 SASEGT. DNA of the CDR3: TGTGCCAGCAGGGTCGGGAGGAACACCGGGGAGCTGTTTTTT. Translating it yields CASRVGRNTGELFF.

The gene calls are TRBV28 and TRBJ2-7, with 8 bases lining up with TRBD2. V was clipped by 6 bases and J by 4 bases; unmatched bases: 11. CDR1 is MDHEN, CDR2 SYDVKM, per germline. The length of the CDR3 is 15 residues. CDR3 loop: CASSPPGGGRYEQYF. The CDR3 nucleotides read TGTGCCAGCAGCCCCCCCGGGGGCGGGAGGTACGAGCAGTACTTC.

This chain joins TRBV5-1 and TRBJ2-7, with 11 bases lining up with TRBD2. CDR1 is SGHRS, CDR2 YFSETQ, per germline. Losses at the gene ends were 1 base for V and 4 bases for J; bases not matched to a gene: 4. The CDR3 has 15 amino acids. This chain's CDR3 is CASSLTSGSYYEQYF. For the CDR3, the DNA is TGCGCCAGCAGCTTGACTAGCGGGAGTTATTACGAGCAGTACTTC.

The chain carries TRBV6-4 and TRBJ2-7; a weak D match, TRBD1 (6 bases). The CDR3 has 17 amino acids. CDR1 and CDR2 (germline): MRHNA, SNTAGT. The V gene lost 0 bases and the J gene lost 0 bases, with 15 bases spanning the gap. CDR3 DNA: TGTGCCAGCAGTGACTCCTTGGGGGACACGAGCTCCTACGAGCAGTACTTC. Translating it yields CASSDSLGDTSSYEQYF.

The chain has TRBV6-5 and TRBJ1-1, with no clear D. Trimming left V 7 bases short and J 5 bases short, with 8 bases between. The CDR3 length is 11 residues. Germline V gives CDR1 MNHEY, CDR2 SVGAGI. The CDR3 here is CASIRETEAFF. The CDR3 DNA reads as TGTGCCAGCATCCGGGAGACTGAAGCTTTCTTT.

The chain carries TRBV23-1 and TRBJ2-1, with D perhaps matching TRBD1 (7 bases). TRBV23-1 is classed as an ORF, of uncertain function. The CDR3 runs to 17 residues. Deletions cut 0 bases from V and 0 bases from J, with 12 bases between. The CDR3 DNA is TGCGCCAGCAGTCAATCCGGAGGGGGCAACTCCTACAATGAGCAGTTCTTC. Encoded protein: CASSQSGGGNSYNEQFF.

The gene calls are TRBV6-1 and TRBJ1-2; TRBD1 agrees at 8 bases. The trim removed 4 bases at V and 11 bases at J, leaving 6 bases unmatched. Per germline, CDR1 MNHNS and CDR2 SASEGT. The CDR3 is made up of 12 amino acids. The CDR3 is CASSVGQGAYTF. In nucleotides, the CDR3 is TGTGCCAGCAGTGTCGGACAGGGAGCATACACCTTC.

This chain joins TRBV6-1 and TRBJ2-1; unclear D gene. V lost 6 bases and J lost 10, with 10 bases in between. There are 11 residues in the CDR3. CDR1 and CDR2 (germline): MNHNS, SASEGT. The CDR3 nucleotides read TGTGCCAGCAGCGTGTTTAGGGAGCAGTTCTTC. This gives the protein CASSVFREQFF.

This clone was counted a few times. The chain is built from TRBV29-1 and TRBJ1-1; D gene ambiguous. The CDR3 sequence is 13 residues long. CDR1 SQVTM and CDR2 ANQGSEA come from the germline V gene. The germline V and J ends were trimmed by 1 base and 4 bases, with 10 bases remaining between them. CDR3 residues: CSVEGRALTEAFF. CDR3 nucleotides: TGCAGCGTTGAAGGGAGGGCCCTCACTGAAGCTTTCTTT.

The DNA for the CDR3 is TGTGCCAGCAGCTTGAGCGACGCCTCCTACGAGCAGTACTTC. Protein: CASSLSDASYEQYF. The chain employs TRBV5-4 and TRBJ2-7, with D uncertain. Trimming cost V 1 base and J 0 bases, with 8 bases left between them. The germline gives CDR1 SGHNT, CDR2 YYREEE (reference sequence). CDR3 length: 14 residues.

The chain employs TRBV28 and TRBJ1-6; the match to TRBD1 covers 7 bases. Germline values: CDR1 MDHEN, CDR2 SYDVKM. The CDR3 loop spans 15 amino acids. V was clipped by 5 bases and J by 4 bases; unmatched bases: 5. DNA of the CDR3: TGTGCCAGCAGTGCTGGGACAGCTTATAATTCACCCCTCCACTTT. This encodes CASSAGTAYNSPLHF.

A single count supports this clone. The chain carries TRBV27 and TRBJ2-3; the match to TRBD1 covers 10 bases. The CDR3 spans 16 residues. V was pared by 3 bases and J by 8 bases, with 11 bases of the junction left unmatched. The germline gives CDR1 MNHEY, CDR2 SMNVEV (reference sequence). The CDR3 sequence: CASSFRTGGIPSTQYF. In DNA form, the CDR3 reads TGTGCCAGCAGTTTTCGGACAGGGGGGATCCCGTCTACGCAGTATTTT.

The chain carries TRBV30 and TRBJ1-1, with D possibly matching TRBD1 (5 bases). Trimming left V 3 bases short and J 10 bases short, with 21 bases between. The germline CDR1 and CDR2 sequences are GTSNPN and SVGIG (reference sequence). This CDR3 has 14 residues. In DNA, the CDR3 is TGTGCCTGGAGCCATGGGCAGGGTAGTGGTGGAGCTTTCTTT. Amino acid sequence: CAWSHGQGSGGAFF. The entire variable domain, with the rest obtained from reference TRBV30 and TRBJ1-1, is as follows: SQTIHQWPATLVQPVGSPLSLECTVEGTSNPNLYWYRQAAGRGLQLLFYSVGIGQISSEVPQNLSASRPQDRQFILSSKKLLLSDSGFYLCAWSHGQGSGGAFFGQGTRLTVV.